This entry lists 4 T cell receptor beta chains sequenced from one sample in a study of cytomegalovirus exposure and HLA in healthy donors. The PCR made use of 60 Vbeta and 13 Jbeta primers. Clones were sequenced by immunoSEQ multiplex PCR, and TCRdb holds only the in-frame ones, with some missing. The sample contains around 140,000 clones, about 84% of which appear only once. Sequenced material: PBMCs. These receptors all stem from a young woman in good health and CMV-seropositive.

The genes are TRBV6-1 and TRBJ2-2; TRBD1 is a possible D gene (6 bases). V shed 8 bases and J shed 4 bases, with 11 bases lying between them. The V gene's germline CDR1 is MNHNS and CDR2 SASEGT. There are 13 residues in the CDR3. CDR3: CASGQGSTGELFF. CDR3 nucleotide sequence: TGTGCCAGCGGGCAGGGGAGCACCGGGGAGCTGTTTTTT.

V and J are TRBV6-1 and TRBJ1-3; 7 bases map to TRBD1. The germline V gene has CDR1 MNHNS and CDR2 SASEGT. This CDR3 has 14 amino acids. The V and J ends lost 5 bases and 6 bases, in that order; junction bases with no gene match: 7. CDR3 coding DNA: TGTGCCAGCAGTACGCAGGGGGTCGCAAACACCATATATTTT. Its protein is CASSTQGVANTIYF.

The J gene is TRBJ1-2, the V gene TRBV28, with a weak D call TRBD1 (5 bases). Trimming pared 5 bases from V and 6 bases from J, leaving 13 bases between. This CDR3 comprises 13 residues. Looked up from germline, CDR1 is MDHEN and CDR2 is SYDVKM. Written as DNA, the CDR3 is TGTGCCAGCAGTCTACAGGCCTCAAATGGCTACACCTTC. Amino acids: CASSLQASNGYTF.

The rearrangement joins TRBV9 to TRBJ1-3; D gene ambiguous. The V end lost 0 bases, the J end lost 0 bases, and 10 bases lay between the germline ends. The CDR3 has 16 amino acids. In germline, CDR1 is SGDLS, CDR2 YYNGEE. CDR3 nucleotide sequence: TGTGCCAGCAGCGTAGGTATTGCAGGCTCTGGAAACACCATATATTTT. This sequence encodes CASSVGIAGSGNTIYF.